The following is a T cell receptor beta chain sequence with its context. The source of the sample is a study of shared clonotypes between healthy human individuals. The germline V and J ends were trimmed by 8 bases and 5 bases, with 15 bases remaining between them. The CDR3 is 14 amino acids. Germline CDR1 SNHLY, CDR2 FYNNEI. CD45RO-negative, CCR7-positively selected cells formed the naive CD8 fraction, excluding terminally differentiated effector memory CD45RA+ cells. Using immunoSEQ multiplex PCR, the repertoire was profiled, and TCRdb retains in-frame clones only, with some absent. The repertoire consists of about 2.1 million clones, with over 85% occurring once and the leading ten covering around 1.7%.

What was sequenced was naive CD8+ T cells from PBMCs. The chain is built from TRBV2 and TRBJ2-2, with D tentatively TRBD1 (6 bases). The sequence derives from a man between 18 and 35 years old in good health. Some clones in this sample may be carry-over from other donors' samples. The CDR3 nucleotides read TGTGCCAGCTCCCAGGGCAGGGGAACCGGGGAGCTGTTTTTT. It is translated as CASSQGRGTGELFF.